The 9 T cell receptor beta chains listed next were all sequenced from one sample in a study of control samples from healthy donors and cancer patients. The data were produced by immunoSEQ multiplex PCR, yet TCRdb's version contains in-frame clones alone and is incomplete. Of 90,000 to 110,000 clones listed, around 89% are singletons. The sample consisted of blood. The receptors originated from a woman aged 50 to 60 in good health.

The genes are TRBV4-3 and TRBJ2-3; TRBD1 might be the D (5 bases). Trimming shortened V by 4 bases and J by 2 bases, and 10 bases separated the two germline ends. This CDR3 is built from 14 residues. CDR1 is LGHNA and CDR2 is YSLEER in the germline V gene. For the CDR3, the DNA is TGCGCCAGCAGCCTTACAGGTACCACAGATACGCAGTATTTT. Encoded protein: CASSLTGTTDTQYF.

The CDR3 DNA sequence: TGTGCCAGCAGCTTGCAGGGACCAGCTAACTATGGCTACACCTTC. Amino acids: CASSLQGPANYGYTF. V and J are TRBV7-9 and TRBJ1-2; possibly TRBD1 for D (5 bases). Between the trimmed V and J ends, which lost 3 bases and 0 bases, there was a span of 11 bases. Germline V lookup: CDR1 SEHNR, CDR2 FQNEAQ (reference sequence). The CDR3 consists of 15 residues. The full variable domain, rest sourced from reference TRBV7-9 and TRBJ1-2, is DTGVSQNPRHKITKRGQNVTFRCDPISEHNRLYWYRQTLGQGPEFLTYFQNEAQLEKSRLLSDRFSAERPKGSFSTLEIQRTEQGDSAMYLCASSLQGPANYGYTFGSGTRLTVV.

This chain connects TRBV6-5 to TRBJ2-3; tentatively, D is TRBD2 (5 bases). The length of the CDR3 is 15 residues. Trimming shortened V by 5 bases and J by 0 bases, and 12 bases separated the two germline ends. Germline loops: CDR1 MNHEY, CDR2 SVGAGI. The CDR3 spells CASSIRGASTDTQYF. The CDR3 DNA reads as TGTGCCAGCAGTATACGGGGAGCTAGCACAGATACGCAGTATTTT.

CDR3 DNA: TGTGCCAGCAGCTTATTGGCGAGGGCGAGGTCAACCGGGGAGCTGTTTTTT. It codes for CASSLLARARSTGELFF. J is TRBJ2-2 and V is TRBV11-2; the D gene is possibly TRBD2 (5 bases). The V end was cut by 2 bases, the J end by 5 bases, with 18 bases between. This CDR3 has 17 amino acids. CDR1 and CDR2 from the germline V gene are SGHAT and FQNNGV.

The gene calls are TRBV6-6 and TRBJ1-3, with 7 positions matching TRBD1. The germline V gene encodes CDR1 MNHNY and CDR2 SVGAGI (reference sequence). The CDR3 is 15 amino acids. Trimming took 4 bases from V and 1 from J; bases not matched to a gene: 4. CDR3 DNA sequence: TGTGCCAGCAGTTCCCTGACAGGGTCTGGAAACACCATATATTTT. Protein product: CASSSLTGSGNTIYF.

The chain combines TRBV20-1 with TRBJ2-4, with D possibly being TRBD1 or TRBD2 (5 bases each). Trimming left V 3 bases short and J 1 base short, with 10 bases between. Germline V gene data show CDR1 as DFQATT and CDR2 as SNEGSKA (reference sequence). The CDR3 is 14 amino acids. Here the CDR3 DNA reads TGCAGTGCTAGTTTCGGGACCGCCAAAAACATTCAGTACTTC. Encoded protein: CSASFGTAKNIQYF.

The chain carries TRBV27 and TRBJ2-1; D is undetermined. Germline V gene sequence: CDR1 MNHEY, CDR2 SMNVEV (reference sequence). There are 12 residues in the CDR3. V gave up 3 bases and J gave up 7 bases, with 7 bases separating them. The CDR3, as DNA: TGTGCCAGCAGTTTCACACAAAATGAGCAGTTCTTC. Amino acids: CASSFTQNEQFF.

The chain joins TRBV5-4 to TRBJ2-3; 10 nucleotides match TRBD1. V shed 4 bases and J 6 bases; nucleotides not matched to a gene: 11. CDR1 and CDR2 (germline): SGHNT, YYREEE (reference sequence). The CDR3 contains 16 residues. This CDR3 is CASSLGQGSGDDTQYF. Written as DNA, the CDR3 is TGTGCCAGCAGCCTGGGACAGGGGTCGGGAGACGATACGCAGTATTTT.

The CDR3 nucleotides read TGCGCCAGCAGCTTGGTGGGACCTGGCGCGGGGGGCACAGATACGCAGTATTTT. As protein: CASSLVGPGAGGTDTQYF. The chain couples TRBV5-1 to TRBJ2-3; 7 bases line up with TRBD2. This CDR3 comprises 18 residues. Germline-derived CDR1 and CDR2 are SGHRS and YFSETQ. V lost 0 bases, J lost 1 base, and 11 bases stayed unmatched.